This TCR beta chain was captured by sequencing in a study of cytomegalovirus exposure and HLA in healthy donors. Points from the study as a whole: The study flagged approximately 180 TCR beta chains as cytomegalovirus-associated. Sequences of the TCR beta chain were said to predict the HLA-A and HLA-B alleles of most subjects accurately.

PCR employed 60 Vbeta and 13 Jbeta primers. The repertoire was sequenced with immunoSEQ multiplex PCR; TCRdb's copy has only in-frame clones and lacks some. In the table there are roughly 190,000 clones, around 84% of which are singletons. The CDR3 covers 16 residues. The V gene's germline CDR1 is LNHNV and CDR2 YYDKDF (reference sequence). The ends lost 4 bases at V and 0 bases at J; junction bases unmatched: 4. Worth noting for this clone: The target antigen is unknown.

Sequenced material: PBMCs. This chain connects TRBV15 to TRBJ1-4; 8 bases fit TRBD1. The source of this sequence is a man aged 40-49 years in good health and CMV-seropositive. CDR3: CATSTGTGATNEKLFF. The CDR3 bases are TGTGCCACCAGCACCGGGACAGGTGCAACTAATGAAAAACTGTTTTTT.